A selection of T cell receptor beta chains follows, all from one sample in a study of T cell repertoires in cytomegalovirus infection. TCRdb ran MiXCR on the reads and lists one entry per CDR3 protein. The sample holds about 770,000 distinct CDR3 sequences, around 29% seen once. These receptors are not linked to any known antigen. The sequencing used cultured CD8+ T cells from PBMCs, collected from culture after CMV antigen stimulation. These receptors originate from a human donor in good health (CMV status not recorded). Some clones in this sample may be carry-over from other donors' samples. Both conserved end residues are part of each CDR3. Fields, in order: J gene, V gene, D gene, clone size, CDR3 protein, CDR3 DNA. D genes are given only for firm matches. Clone size appears in some rows only: once, few, many, or a class for an expanded clone.

j_call: TRBJ1-3
v_call: TRBV7-8
d_call: NA
clone_size: many
cdr3_aa: CASSQRGSGNTIYF
cdr3_nt: TGTGCCAGCAGCCAGCGGGGTTCTGGAAACACCATATATTTT

j_call: TRBJ2-2
v_call: TRBV10-3
d_call: NA
clone_size: few
cdr3_aa: CAISDVDVTTGELFF
cdr3_nt: TGTGCCATCAGTGATGTAGACGTAACCACCGGGGAGCTGTTTTTT

j_call: TRBJ1-6
v_call: TRBV15
d_call: NA
clone_size: NA
cdr3_aa: CATAGIGNSSPLHF
cdr3_nt: TGTGCCACCGCGGGGATCGGGAACAGCTCACCCCTCCACTTT

j_call: TRBJ2-6
v_call: TRBV12-5
d_call: NA
clone_size: NA
cdr3_aa: CASGFWTEKLSGANVLTF
cdr3_nt: TGTGCTAGTGGTTTTTGGACAGAAAAGTTGTCTGGGGCCAACGTCCTGACTTTC

j_call: TRBJ1-5
v_call: TRBV6-1
d_call: NA
clone_size: many
cdr3_aa: CASSPYAGPGVQPQHF
cdr3_nt: TGTGCCAGCAGTCCCTACGCGGGGCCGGGTGTGCAGCCCCAGCATTTT

j_call: TRBJ2-5
v_call: TRBV14
d_call: TRBD2
clone_size: few
cdr3_aa: CASSQLAGAGETQYF
cdr3_nt: TGTGCCAGCAGCCAGCTAGCGGGGGCCGGAGAGACCCAGTACTTC

j_call: TRBJ1-5
v_call: TRBV5-1
d_call: NA
clone_size: NA
cdr3_aa: CASSLGRRGADLEPQHF
cdr3_nt: TGCGCCAGCAGCTTGGGTCGGAGGGGGGCCGATTTGGAGCCCCAGCATTTT

j_call: TRBJ1-1
v_call: TRBV7-6
d_call: NA
clone_size: many
cdr3_aa: CASSLWASNTEAFF
cdr3_nt: TGTGCCAGCAGCTTATGGGCTTCGAACACTGAAGCTTTCTTT

j_call: TRBJ1-1
v_call: TRBV7-8
d_call: NA
clone_size: NA
cdr3_aa: CASSGGMGNTEAFF
cdr3_nt: TGTGCCAGCAGCGGGGGGATGGGGAACACTGAAGCTTTCTTT

j_call: TRBJ2-3
v_call: TRBV7-9
d_call: NA
clone_size: many
cdr3_aa: CASSLDEFTQYF
cdr3_nt: TGTGCCAGCAGCTTAGATGAATTTACGCAGTATTTT

j_call: TRBJ1-5
v_call: TRBV12-3/TRBV12-4
d_call: TRBD1
clone_size: NA
cdr3_aa: CASMGEGAFNQPQHF
cdr3_nt: TGTGCCAGCATGGGGGAGGGGGCGTTCAATCAGCCCCAGCATTTT

j_call: TRBJ2-3
v_call: TRBV19
d_call: NA
clone_size: NA
cdr3_aa: CASSIVAGPSRNTDTQYF
cdr3_nt: TGTGCCAGTAGTATTGTTGCGGGGCCTAGTAGGAACACAGATACGCAGTATTTT

j_call: TRBJ2-1
v_call: TRBV19
d_call: NA
clone_size: many
cdr3_aa: CASIGGGGHNEQFF
cdr3_nt: TGTGCCAGTATCGGAGGGGGCGGTCACAATGAGCAGTTCTTC

j_call: TRBJ2-2
v_call: TRBV6-1
d_call: TRBD2
clone_size: few
cdr3_aa: CASSPGTSRGGELFF
cdr3_nt: TGTGCCAGCAGTCCCGGGACTAGCCGGGGCGGGGAGCTGTTTTTT

j_call: TRBJ2-1
v_call: TRBV27
d_call: TRBD1
clone_size: NA
cdr3_aa: CASSHGTGPYNEQFF
cdr3_nt: TGTGCCAGCAGTCATGGGACAGGCCCTTACAATGAGCAGTTCTTC

j_call: TRBJ1-6
v_call: TRBV3-1
d_call: NA
clone_size: NA
cdr3_aa: CASSQDLGAFRNSPLHF
cdr3_nt: TGTGCCAGCAGCCAAGATCTGGGGGCCTTCAGGAATTCACCCCTCCACTTT

j_call: TRBJ2-6
v_call: TRBV19
d_call: NA
clone_size: many
cdr3_aa: CASSSRISGANVLTF
cdr3_nt: TGTGCCAGTAGTTCGAGGATCTCTGGGGCCAACGTCCTGACTTTC

j_call: TRBJ2-5
v_call: TRBV29-1
d_call: NA
clone_size: many
cdr3_aa: CSVEDREGGRETQYF
cdr3_nt: TGCAGCGTTGAAGATCGAGAAGGGGGTAGGGAGACCCAGTACTTC

j_call: TRBJ2-7
v_call: TRBV29-1
d_call: NA
clone_size: NA
cdr3_aa: CSVEDGSTNSYEQYF
cdr3_nt: TGCAGCGTTGAAGATGGGTCGACAAACTCCTACGAGCAGTACTTC

j_call: TRBJ2-1
v_call: TRBV9
d_call: NA
clone_size: few
cdr3_aa: CASSVEDASHEQFF
cdr3_nt: TGTGCCAGCAGCGTAGAAGACGCCTCACATGAGCAGTTCTTC

j_call: TRBJ1-1
v_call: TRBV7-2
d_call: NA
clone_size: NA
cdr3_aa: CASSLFAGEDTEAFF
cdr3_nt: TGTGCCAGCAGCTTATTCGCCGGAGAGGACACTGAAGCTTTCTTT

j_call: TRBJ1-5
v_call: TRBV19
d_call: NA
clone_size: few
cdr3_aa: CASSKPPARQPQHF
cdr3_nt: TGTGCCAGTAGTAAGCCCCCCGCACGACAGCCCCAGCATTTT

j_call: TRBJ1-1
v_call: TRBV25-1
d_call: NA
clone_size: few
cdr3_aa: CASALGWGGGTEAFF
cdr3_nt: TGTGCCAGCGCTTTGGGGTGGGGAGGGGGCACTGAAGCTTTCTTT

j_call: TRBJ2-4
v_call: TRBV25-1
d_call: NA
clone_size: few
cdr3_aa: CASSESMEGENIQYF
cdr3_nt: TGTGCCAGCAGTGAATCGATGGAGGGGGAAAACATTCAGTACTTC

j_call: TRBJ2-1
v_call: TRBV7-8
d_call: TRBD2
clone_size: NA
cdr3_aa: CASSPRGGDYNEQFF
cdr3_nt: TGTGCCAGCAGCCCGCGGGGGGGCGACTACAATGAGCAGTTCTTC

j_call: TRBJ1-5
v_call: TRBV7-9
d_call: NA
clone_size: few
cdr3_aa: CASSSVSDVNQPQHF
cdr3_nt: TGTGCCAGCAGCTCTGTAAGTGATGTCAATCAGCCCCAGCATTTT

j_call: TRBJ2-1
v_call: TRBV19
d_call: TRBD2
clone_size: few
cdr3_aa: CASSIWTSGDNEQFF
cdr3_nt: TGTGCCAGTAGTATCTGGACTAGCGGGGACAATGAGCAGTTCTTC

j_call: TRBJ1-6
v_call: TRBV12-3/TRBV12-4
d_call: TRBD1
clone_size: NA
cdr3_aa: CASWGQYNSPLHF
cdr3_nt: TGTGCCAGCTGGGGACAGTATAATTCACCCCTCCACTTT